This paragraph covers one T cell receptor (beta chain) sequence. Its target is unknown. This entry comes from a study of CD8+CD57+ T cells in acquired aplastic anemia. V lost 0 bases and J 4 bases, leaving 15 bases between the germline ends. This CDR3 is built from 16 residues. Germline-derived CDR1 and CDR2 are SEHNR and FQNEAQ (reference sequence). Profiles of TCR beta VDJ and CDR3 were generated from a genomic DNA template. TCRdb re-called the reads through MiXCR, storing one row per CDR3 protein. Found here are about 170,000 distinct CDR3 sequences, about 60% of them singletons; the top ten hold 45%. Study observations and caveats: Both patients and controls carried the same twenty-nine CD8+ CDR3 sequences.

V usage is TRBV7-9 and J usage is TRBJ2-5; D tentatively fits TRBD1 or TRBD2 (6 bases each). The sequence derives from a human donor in good health. Sequencing was carried out using sorted CD4+, CD8+, or CD8+CD57+ T cells (not recorded which) from PBMCs. The CDR3 sequence: CASSLAPGGGGETQYF. The CDR3 bases are TGTGCCAGCAGCTTAGCCCCCGGGGGCGGAGGAGAGACCCAGTACTTC.